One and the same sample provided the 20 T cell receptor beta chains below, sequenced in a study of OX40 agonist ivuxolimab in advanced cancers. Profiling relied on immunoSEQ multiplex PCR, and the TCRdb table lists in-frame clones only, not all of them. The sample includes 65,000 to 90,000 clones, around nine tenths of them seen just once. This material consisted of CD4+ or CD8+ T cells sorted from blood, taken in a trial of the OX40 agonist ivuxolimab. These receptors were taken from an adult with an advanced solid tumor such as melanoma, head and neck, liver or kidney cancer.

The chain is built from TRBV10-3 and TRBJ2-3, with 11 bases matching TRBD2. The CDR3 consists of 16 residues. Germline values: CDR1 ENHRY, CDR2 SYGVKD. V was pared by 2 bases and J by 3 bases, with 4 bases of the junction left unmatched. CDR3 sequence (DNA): TGTGCCATCAGTGAGACTAGCGGGAGTTGGACAGATACGCAGTATTTT. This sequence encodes CAISETSGSWTDTQYF.

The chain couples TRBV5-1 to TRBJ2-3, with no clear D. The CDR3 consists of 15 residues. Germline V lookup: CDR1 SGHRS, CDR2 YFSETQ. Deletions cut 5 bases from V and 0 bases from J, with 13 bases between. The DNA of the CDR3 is TGCGCCAGCAGTCGGACGTTTGGTAGCACAGATACGCAGTATTTT. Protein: CASSRTFGSTDTQYF.

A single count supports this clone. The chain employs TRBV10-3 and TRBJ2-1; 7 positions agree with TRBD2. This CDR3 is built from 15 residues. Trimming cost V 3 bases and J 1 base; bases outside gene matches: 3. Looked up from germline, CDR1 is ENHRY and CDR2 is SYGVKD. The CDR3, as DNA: TGTGCCATCAGTGACGGGGGGATGTCCTACAATGAGCAGTTCTTC. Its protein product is CAISDGGMSYNEQFF.

This CDR3 is CASSPGVNRGGYTF. The CDR3 coding sequence is TGTGCCAGCAGCCCAGGTGTCAACCGCGGAGGCTACACCTTC. The chain carries TRBV5-6 and TRBJ1-2; no clear D. Trimming cost V 4 bases and J 8 bases, with 18 bases left between them. Germline lookup yields CDR1 SGHDT and CDR2 YYEEEE. The CDR3 extends over 14 amino acids.

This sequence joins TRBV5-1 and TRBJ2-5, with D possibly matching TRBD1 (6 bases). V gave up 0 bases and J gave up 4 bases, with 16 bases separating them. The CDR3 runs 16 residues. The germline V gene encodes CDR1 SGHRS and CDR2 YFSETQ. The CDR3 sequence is CASSLDGRGMVETQYF. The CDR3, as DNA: TGCGCCAGCAGCTTGGACGGCAGGGGCATGGTAGAGACCCAGTACTTC. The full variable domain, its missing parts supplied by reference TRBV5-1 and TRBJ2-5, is KAGVTQTPRYLIKTRGQQVTLSCSPISGHRSVSWYQQTPGQGLQFLFEYFSETQRNKGNFPGRFSGRQFSNSRSEMNVSTLELGDSALYLCASSLDGRGMVETQYFGPGTRLLVL.

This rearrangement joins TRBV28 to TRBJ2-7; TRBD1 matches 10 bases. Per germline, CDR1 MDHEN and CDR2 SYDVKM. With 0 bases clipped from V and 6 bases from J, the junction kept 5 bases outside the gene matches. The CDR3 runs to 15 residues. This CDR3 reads CASSLWGQGFGEQYF. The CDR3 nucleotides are TGTGCCAGCAGTTTATGGGGACAGGGGTTCGGCGAGCAGTACTTC.

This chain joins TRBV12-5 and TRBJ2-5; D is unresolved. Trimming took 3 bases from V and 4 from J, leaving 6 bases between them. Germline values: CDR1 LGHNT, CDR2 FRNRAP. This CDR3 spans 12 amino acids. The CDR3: CASGFDAETQYF. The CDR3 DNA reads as TGTGCTAGTGGTTTCGACGCAGAGACCCAGTACTTC.

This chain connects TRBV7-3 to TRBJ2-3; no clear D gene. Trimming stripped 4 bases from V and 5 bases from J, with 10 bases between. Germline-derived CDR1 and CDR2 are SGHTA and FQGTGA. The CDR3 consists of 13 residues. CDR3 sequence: CASSSTVQDTQYF. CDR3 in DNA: TGTGCCAGCAGCTCCACAGTCCAAGATACGCAGTATTTT.

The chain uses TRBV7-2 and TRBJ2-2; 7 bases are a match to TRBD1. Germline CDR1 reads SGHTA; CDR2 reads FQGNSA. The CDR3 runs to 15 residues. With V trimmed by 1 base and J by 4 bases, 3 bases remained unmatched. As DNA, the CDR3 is TGTGCCAGCAGCTTAGAGGGGGCCGGCACCGGGGAGCTGTTTTTT. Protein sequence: CASSLEGAGTGELFF.

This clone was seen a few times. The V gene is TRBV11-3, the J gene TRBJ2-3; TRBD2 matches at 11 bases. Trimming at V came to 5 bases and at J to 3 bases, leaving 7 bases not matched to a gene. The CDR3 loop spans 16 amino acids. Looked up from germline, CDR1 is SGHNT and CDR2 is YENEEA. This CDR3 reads CASSPGTSGTTDTQYF. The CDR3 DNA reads TGTGCCAGCAGCCCCGGGACTAGCGGAACGACAGATACGCAGTATTTT.

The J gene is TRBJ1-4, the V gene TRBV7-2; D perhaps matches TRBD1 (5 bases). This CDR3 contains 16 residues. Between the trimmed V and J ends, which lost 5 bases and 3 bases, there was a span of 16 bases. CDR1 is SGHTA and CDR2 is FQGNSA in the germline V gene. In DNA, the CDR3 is TGTGCCAGCAGCCTTACTCCAGGGACGGCTAATGAAAAACTGTTTTTT. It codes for CASSLTPGTANEKLFF.

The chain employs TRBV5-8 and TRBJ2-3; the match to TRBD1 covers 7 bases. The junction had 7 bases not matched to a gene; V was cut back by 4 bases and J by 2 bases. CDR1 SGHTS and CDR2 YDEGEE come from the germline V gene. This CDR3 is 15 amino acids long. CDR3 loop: CASSQGQRITDTQYF. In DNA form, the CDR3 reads TGTGCCAGCAGCCAGGGACAGAGGATCACAGATACGCAGTATTTT.

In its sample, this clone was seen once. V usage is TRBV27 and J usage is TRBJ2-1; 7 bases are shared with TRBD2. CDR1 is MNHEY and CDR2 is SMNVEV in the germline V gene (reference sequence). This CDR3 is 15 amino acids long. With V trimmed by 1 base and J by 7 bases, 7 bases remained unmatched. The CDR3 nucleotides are TGTGCCAGCAGTTTATTTGCGGGAGTAGGTAATGAGCAGTTCTTC. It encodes CASSLFAGVGNEQFF.

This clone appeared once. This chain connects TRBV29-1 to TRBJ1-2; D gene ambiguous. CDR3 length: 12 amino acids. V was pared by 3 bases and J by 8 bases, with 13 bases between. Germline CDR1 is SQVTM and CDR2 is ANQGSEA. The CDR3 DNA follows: TGCAGCGTTGACGAGGACGGTCGGGGCTACACCTTC. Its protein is CSVDEDGRGYTF.

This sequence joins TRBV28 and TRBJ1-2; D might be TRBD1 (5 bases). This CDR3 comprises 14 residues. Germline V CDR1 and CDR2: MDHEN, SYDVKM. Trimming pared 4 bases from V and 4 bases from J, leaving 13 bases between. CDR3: CASSSMGGSYGYTF. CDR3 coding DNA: TGTGCCAGCAGTTCGATGGGGGGGTCCTATGGCTACACCTTC.

DNA of the CDR3: TGTGCCAGCAGTGGGACAGGGAGCAATCAGCCCCAGCATTTT. This gives the protein CASSGTGSNQPQHF. The chain links TRBV2 to TRBJ1-5; 8 nucleotides line up with TRBD1. V was pared by 4 bases and J by 1 base, with 0 bases of the junction left unmatched. The CDR3 length is 14 residues. The germline CDR1 and CDR2 sequences are SNHLY and FYNNEI.

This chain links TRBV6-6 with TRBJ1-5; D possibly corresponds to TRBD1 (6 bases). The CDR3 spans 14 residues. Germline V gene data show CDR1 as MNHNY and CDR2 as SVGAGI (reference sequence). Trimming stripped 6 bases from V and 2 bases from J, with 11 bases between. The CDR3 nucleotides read TGTGCCAGCAGGCTCGGGGGCGGCAATCAGCCCCAGCATTTT. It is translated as CASRLGGGNQPQHF.

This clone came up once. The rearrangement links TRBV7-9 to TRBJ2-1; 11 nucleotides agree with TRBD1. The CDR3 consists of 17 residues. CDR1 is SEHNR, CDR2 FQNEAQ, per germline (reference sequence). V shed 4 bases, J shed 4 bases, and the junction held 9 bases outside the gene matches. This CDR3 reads CASSSPDRGRSYNEQFF. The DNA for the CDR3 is TGTGCCAGCAGCTCCCCGGACAGGGGGCGAAGTTACAATGAGCAGTTCTTC.

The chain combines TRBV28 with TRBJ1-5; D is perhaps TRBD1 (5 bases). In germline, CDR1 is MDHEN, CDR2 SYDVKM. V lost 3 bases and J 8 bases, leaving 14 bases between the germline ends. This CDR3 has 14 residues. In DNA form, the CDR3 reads TGTGCCAGCAGTTTGGGGGGGAGTATGAAGCCCCAGCATTTT. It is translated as CASSLGGSMKPQHF.

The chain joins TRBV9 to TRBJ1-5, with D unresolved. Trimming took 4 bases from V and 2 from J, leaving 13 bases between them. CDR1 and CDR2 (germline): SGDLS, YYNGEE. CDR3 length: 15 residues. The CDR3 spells CASSPSSGGNQPQHF. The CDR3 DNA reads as TGTGCCAGCAGCCCCTCATCTGGTGGCAATCAGCCCCAGCATTTT.